Shown below are 27 T cell receptor beta chains from a single sample sequenced in a study of CD8 T cells in ankylosing spondylitis. Study conclusions and caveats: Several highly homologous variants made up a TCR beta motif, and this motif appeared characteristic of ankylosing spondylitis blood.

These TCRs are of unknown antigen specificity. TCRdb used MiXCR to reprocess the 5' RACE reads, holding one entry per CDR3 protein. The table shows some 840,000 distinct CDR3 sequences, with roughly 12% occurring only once. The sample taken for sequencing was blood, either unsorted or a sorted T cell fraction (not recorded which). The receptors were gathered from a male donor with ankylosing spondylitis.

This clonotype showed up just a few times. The rearrangement links TRBV6-1 to TRBJ2-7; TRBD1 matches at 7 bases. The trim removed 5 bases at V and 6 bases at J, leaving 7 bases unmatched. The CDR3 sequence is 13 residues long. Germline V gene sequence: CDR1 MNHNS, CDR2 SASEGT. CDR3 protein: CASSRQGRGEQYF. CDR3 nucleotides: TGTGCCAGCAGTCGACAGGGCAGGGGCGAGCAGTACTTC.

This clonotype was recorded many times. The rearrangement links TRBV7-2 to TRBJ2-7; TRBD2 might be the D (6 bases). This CDR3 is built from 14 residues. Trimming left V 2 bases short and J 7 bases short, with 15 bases between. Germline values: CDR1 SGHTA, CDR2 FQGNSA. CDR3 nucleotide sequence: TGTGCCAGCAGCTTATCGGGGGTCGAAGGAGAGCAGTACTTC. Residues: CASSLSGVEGEQYF.

This clonotype has just a few counts. The chain recombines TRBV7-2 with TRBJ2-1; tentatively, D is TRBD2 (6 bases). Trimming took 3 bases from V and 9 from J, leaving 12 bases between them. The CDR3 spans 13 residues. Per the germline V gene, CDR1 is SGHTA and CDR2 is FQGNSA. In nucleotides, the CDR3 is TGTGCCAGCAGCTTTATAGCGGCGGCTGAGCAGTTCTTC. Its protein is CASSFIAAAEQFF.

V and J are TRBV18 and TRBJ2-7; TRBD1 agrees at 7 bases. The CDR3 sequence is 15 residues long. Germline-derived CDR1 and CDR2 are KGHSH and LQKENI. Losses at the gene ends were 3 bases for V and 3 bases for J; bases not matched to a gene: 8. The CDR3, as DNA: TGTGCCAGCTCACCGTACCGGGACAGAGTCTACGAGCAGTACTTC. This sequence encodes CASSPYRDRVYEQYF. The full variable domain, with the rest looked up from reference TRBV18 and TRBJ2-7, is NAGVMQNPRHLVRRRGQEARLRCSPMKGHSHVYWYRQLPEEGLKFMVYLQKENIIDESGMPKERFSAEFPKEGPSILRIQQVVRGDSAAYFCASSPYRDRVYEQYFGPGTRLTVT.

This clonotype came up a few times. This sequence joins TRBV4-2 and TRBJ2-1, with D tentatively TRBD2 (5 bases). Germline assignment: CDR1 LGHNA and CDR2 YNFKEQ. The V and J ends lost 4 bases and 4 bases respectively, with 17 bases between them. CDR3 length: 16 amino acids. The CDR3 DNA follows: TGTGCCAGCAGCCCTTTAACGGACTCTGAGTACAATGAGCAGTTCTTC. This encodes CASSPLTDSEYNEQFF.

This clonotype turned up a few times. The J gene is TRBJ2-5, the V gene TRBV20-1; D is ambiguous. Trimming pared 3 bases from V and 5 bases from J, leaving 7 bases between. The germline CDR1 and CDR2 sequences are DFQATT and SNEGSKA (reference sequence). The CDR3 loop spans 11 amino acids. The DNA of the CDR3 is TGCAGTGCTAGTTATTTGGAGACCCAGTACTTC. Amino acid sequence: CSASYLETQYF.

J is TRBJ2-5 and V is TRBV24-1; D unclear. The CDR3 extends over 13 amino acids. With 3 bases removed from V and 5 bases from J, the gap between germline ends came to 9 bases. CDR1 is KGHDR, CDR2 SFDVKD, per germline. CDR3 nucleotides: TGTGCCACCAGTGATGACCCCTACGAGACCCAGTACTTC. Translation: CATSDDPYETQYF.

With regard to this clonotype: This CDR3 fails to terminate in the conserved phenylalanine or tryptophan, so it likely reflects a read error. The chain is built from TRBV27 and TRBJ1-5; TRBD1 might be the D (6 bases). Trimming took off 5 bases at V and 4 bases at J, with 21 bases between the two ends. Looked up from germline, CDR1 is MNHEY and CDR2 is SMNVEV (reference sequence). The CDR3 extends over 17 amino acids. CDR3 in DNA: TGTGCCAGCAGTCCCCACGGGATTGGGCAGGGGAATCAGCCCCAGCATTTA. Translating it yields CASSPHGIGQGNQPQHL.

This clonotype occurred a few times. The V call is TRBV7-8, the J call TRBJ1-5; 8 bases align to TRBD1. CDR3 length: 18 amino acids. Per the germline V gene, CDR1 is SGHVS and CDR2 is FQNEAQ. After removal of 0 bases from V and 3 bases from J, the junction contained 10 bases not matched to a gene. The CDR3 DNA sequence: TGTGCCAGCAGCTTAGCGTATCTACGACAGGGGACCAATCAGCCCCAGCATTTT. Its translation: CASSLAYLRQGTNQPQHF.

The chain employs TRBV20-1 and TRBJ2-7; D unresolved. Trimming stripped 4 bases from V and 3 bases from J, with 7 bases between. Germline assignment: CDR1 DFQATT and CDR2 SNEGSKA (reference sequence). This CDR3 contains 11 residues. CDR3 sequence (DNA): TGCAGTGCTACAGCATACTACGAGCAGTACTTC. Its translation is CSATAYYEQYF.

The gene calls are TRBV4-2 and TRBJ2-2; no definite D call. Germline loops: CDR1 LGHNA, CDR2 YNFKEQ. The CDR3 has 13 residues. V lost 2 bases and J lost 8, with 9 bases in between. This CDR3 reads CASSQTSSGELFF. Written as DNA, the CDR3 is TGTGCCAGCAGCCAAACGAGCTCTGGGGAGCTGTTTTTT.

A few counts support this clonotype. V and J are TRBV20-1 and TRBJ2-3, with 9 bases fitting TRBD2. The ends lost 0 bases at V and 6 bases at J; junction bases unmatched: 4. CDR1 and CDR2 (germline): DFQATT, SNEGSKA (reference sequence). This CDR3 spans 14 amino acids. DNA of the CDR3: TGCAGTGCTAGAGATGCGCGGGGGGGGGATACGCAGTATTTT. It codes for CSARDARGGDTQYF.

The V gene is TRBV7-8, the J gene TRBJ1-4, with D perhaps TRBD1 (5 bases). CDR1 SGHVS and CDR2 FQNEAQ come from the germline V gene. The V end lost 5 bases, the J end lost 12 bases, and 19 bases lay between the germline ends. The CDR3 runs 14 residues. The CDR3 DNA reads TGTGCCAGCAGCAAAAGGGGACCGGGTGCACAACTGTTTTTT. This codes for CASSKRGPGAQLFF.

The rearrangement joins TRBV9 to TRBJ2-7; 8 bases fit TRBD2. The germline V gene encodes CDR1 SGDLS and CDR2 YYNGEE. J gave up 3 bases and V 4 bases, and 15 bases lay outside the gene matches. The CDR3 runs 17 residues. CDR3 coding DNA: TGTGCCAGCAGCCCAACGAGAAGGAGCGGGGGCCTCTACGAGCAGTACTTC. Encoded protein: CASSPTRRSGGLYEQYF.

This clonotype was recorded a few times. The chain combines TRBV20-1 with TRBJ2-3; 12 bases are a match to TRBD2. CDR3 length: 15 residues. Germline loops: CDR1 DFQATT, CDR2 SNEGSKA (reference sequence). Trimming cost V 6 bases and J 2 bases; bases outside gene matches: 6. CDR3 nucleotide sequence: TGCAGTGCCCTGACTAGCGGGGGTCACACAGATACGCAGTATTTT. Translating gives CSALTSGGHTDTQYF.

In its sample, this clonotype was seen a few times. The V call is TRBV10-2, the J call TRBJ2-7; TRBD2 might be the D (6 bases). V lost 8 bases and J 4 bases, leaving 9 bases between the germline ends. Germline lookup yields CDR1 WSHSY and CDR2 SAAADI. This CDR3 has 11 amino acids. CDR3 sequence reads: CASGAGYEQYF. CDR3 coding DNA: TGCGCCAGCGGGGCGGGGTACGAGCAGTACTTC.

This clonotype turned up a few times. The gene calls are TRBV14 and TRBJ2-1; the match to TRBD1 covers 7 bases. Germline loops: CDR1 SGHDN, CDR2 FVKESK. The CDR3 covers 15 residues. After removal of 5 bases from V and 0 bases from J, the junction contained 4 bases not matched to a gene. For the CDR3, the DNA is TGTGCCAGCAGCTACAGGGGTGGCTCCTACAATGAGCAGTTCTTC. The encoded protein is CASSYRGGSYNEQFF.

This rearrangement joins TRBV7-9 to TRBJ1-1; TRBD1 matches at 11 bases. V dropped 5 bases and J dropped 1; count of bases not matched to a gene: 3. Germline loops: CDR1 SEHNR, CDR2 FQNEAQ (reference sequence). CDR3 size: 15 residues. CDR3 sequence (DNA): TGTGCCAGCAGCCGGGGACAGGGGGGGAACACTGAAGCTTTCTTT. As protein: CASSRGQGGNTEAFF. The full variable domain, rest sourced from reference TRBV7-9 and TRBJ1-1, is DTGVSQNPRHKITKRGQNVTFRCDPISEHNRLYWYRQTLGQGPEFLTYFQNEAQLEKSRLLSDRFSAERPKGSFSTLEIQRTEQGDSAMYLCASSRGQGGNTEAFFGQGTRLTVV.

This chain uses TRBV20-1 with TRBJ2-1; 9 bases line up with TRBD1. The CDR3 has 15 amino acids. V lost 5 bases to trimming and J lost 5 bases; unmatched junction nucleotides: 10. Germline values: CDR1 DFQATT, CDR2 SNEGSKA (reference sequence). CDR3 region: CSAGNDGTGNNEQFF. CDR3 nucleotide sequence: TGCAGTGCTGGGAATGACGGGACAGGGAACAATGAGCAGTTCTTC.

This clonotype appeared many times. This chain connects TRBV15 to TRBJ1-2; D not resolved. Trimming removed 0 bases at V and 2 bases at J, with 7 bases between. The germline CDR1 and CDR2 sequences are LNHNV and YYDKDF (reference sequence). CDR3 length: 14 amino acids. The DNA of the CDR3 is TGTGCCACCAGCAGAGATCTCCGGAACTATGGCTACACCTTC. Its protein is CATSRDLRNYGYTF.

This chain uses TRBV7-2 with TRBJ2-7; 14 nucleotides align to TRBD2. The CDR3 loop spans 14 amino acids. The germline gives CDR1 SGHTA, CDR2 FQGNSA. With V trimmed by 8 bases and J by 7 bases, 7 bases remained unmatched. CDR3 bases: TGTGCCAGCGGGGGACTAGCGGGGGATGGTGAGCAGTACTTC. Encoded protein: CASGGLAGDGEQYF.

This clonotype was counted ten times or more. The V gene is TRBV11-1, the J gene TRBJ1-1, with a possible D match to TRBD1 (6 bases). Germline CDR1 and CDR2: SGHAT and FQDESV (reference sequence). V lost 3 bases and J lost 0, with 20 bases in between. CDR3 length equals 18 residues. As DNA, the CDR3 is TGTGCCAGCAGCTTGACAGGATTTGATGTATCGATGAACACTGAAGCTTTCTTT. Amino acid sequence: CASSLTGFDVSMNTEAFF.

This clonotype was seen many times. The chain uses TRBV11-2 and TRBJ2-1; D call uncertain. The germline V gene encodes CDR1 SGHAT and CDR2 FQNNGV. The V end was cut by 5 bases, the J end by 6 bases, with 17 bases between. The CDR3 sequence is 15 residues long. The CDR3 DNA follows: TGTGCCAGCAGCGACCTGGCGGTCCGGACCAATGAGCAGTTCTTC. Its protein product is CASSDLAVRTNEQFF.

The CDR3: CASSLLYTGTGELFF. Here the CDR3 DNA reads TGCGCCAGCAGCCTACTTTATACAGGGACCGGGGAGCTGTTTTTT. V is TRBV4-3 and J is TRBJ2-2; maybe TRBD1 (6 bases). Germline V lookup: CDR1 LGHNA, CDR2 YSLEER. V was cut by 4 bases and J by 5 bases, with 14 bases left in between. The CDR3 has 15 amino acids.

This sequence joins TRBV7-8 and TRBJ1-2, with D unclear. Trimming stripped 1 base from V and 2 bases from J, with 8 bases between. CDR3 length: 14 amino acids. Per germline, CDR1 SGHVS and CDR2 FQNEAQ. This chain's CDR3 is CASSLVGINYGYTF. CDR3 DNA: TGTGCCAGCAGCTTAGTCGGGATCAACTATGGCTACACCTTC.

This sequence joins TRBV5-1 and TRBJ2-1, with TRBD2 matching over 9 bases. The CDR3 has 17 amino acids. Trimming at V came to 2 bases and at J to 8 bases, leaving 14 bases not matched to a gene. Germline V gene data show CDR1 as SGHRS and CDR2 as YFSETQ. CDR3 sequence: CASSFSSGLALTDEQFF. As DNA, the CDR3 is TGCGCCAGCAGCTTCTCTTCCGGACTAGCGTTAACCGATGAGCAGTTCTTC.

The rearrangement links TRBV20-1 to TRBJ2-1; TRBD2 is a possible D gene (5 bases). CDR3 size: 15 residues. The germline V gene encodes CDR1 DFQATT and CDR2 SNEGSKA (reference sequence). Trimming removed 2 bases at V and 7 bases at J, with 18 bases between. For the CDR3, the DNA is TGCAGTGCTAGAAATCCTAGTCGGACTGGAAATGAGCAGTTCTTC. Its translation is CSARNPSRTGNEQFF.